The sample holds a few counts of the clone carrying this T cell receptor (beta chain). Its specificity is unknown. Germline V gene sequence: CDR1 SGHRS, CDR2 YFSETQ. The CDR3 totals 16 residues. Trimming cost V 2 bases and J 0 bases, with 13 bases left between them. The data were obtained in a study of cytomegalovirus exposure and HLA in healthy donors. Study-level points and caveats: An ancestry cluster, one associated with Asian ancestry, reportedly showed fewer N-insertions than the approximately 650-donor mean in a later analysis. On later analysis, the bulk of CMV-associated TCR beta chains appeared to be HLA-restricted. Reports described diagnosis of cytomegalovirus status by the classifier as highly specific and sensitive.

PCR used 60 Vbeta primers and 13 Jbeta primers. Produced via immunoSEQ multiplex PCR; TCRdb's table is partial and in-frame only. This sample has fewer than 200,000 clones, with 70% to 90% found just once. Donors were ostensibly healthy at sampling, although undocumented immune exposures were probable. Sequencing used PBMCs. The receptor's source is a woman under 30 in good health and CMV-seronegative. The J gene is TRBJ2-3, the V gene TRBV5-1; D remains unclear. CDR3 in DNA: TGCGCCAGCAGCTTTTTATCCCCTAGGAGCACAGATACGCAGTATTTT. Translation: CASSFLSPRSTDTQYF.